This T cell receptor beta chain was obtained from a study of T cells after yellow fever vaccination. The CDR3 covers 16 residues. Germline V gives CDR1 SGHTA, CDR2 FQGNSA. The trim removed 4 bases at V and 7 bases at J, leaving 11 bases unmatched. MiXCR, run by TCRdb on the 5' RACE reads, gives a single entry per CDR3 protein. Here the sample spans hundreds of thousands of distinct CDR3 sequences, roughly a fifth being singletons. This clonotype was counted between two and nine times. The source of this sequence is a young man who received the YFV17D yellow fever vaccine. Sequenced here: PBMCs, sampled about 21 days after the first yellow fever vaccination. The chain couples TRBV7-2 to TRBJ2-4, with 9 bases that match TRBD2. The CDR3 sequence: CASSSRPAGGVNIQYF. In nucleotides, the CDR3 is TGTGCCAGCAGCTCGAGGCCAGCGGGGGGAGTGAACATTCAGTACTTC.